The entry below gives a single TCR beta chain sequence along with its context. Sequencing used immunoSEQ multiplex PCR; TCRdb keeps in-frame clones, though not all of them. Seen here are around 91,000 clones, approximately 86% observed once, and the top ten hold around 5.4%. The sample belongs to a study of cytotoxic CD8 clonotypes in ibrutinib-treated CLL. Germline CDR1 SGHNT, CDR2 YYREEE (reference sequence). This CDR3 is 11 amino acids long. Between the trimmed V and J ends, which lost 5 bases and 2 bases, there was a span of 3 bases. The TCR was taken from a human donor with chronic lymphocytic leukemia. J is TRBJ2-3 and V is TRBV5-4; D is ambiguous. Here the sequenced sample was PBMCs, taken before ibrutinib treatment. Written as DNA, the CDR3 is TGTGCCAGCAGTTTCACAGATACGCAGTATTTT. This gives the protein CASSFTDTQYF.